This TCR beta chain came from a study of blood T cell repertoires in COVID-19. Looked up from germline, CDR1 is MNHEY and CDR2 is SVGAGI. The V gene end was trimmed by 2 bases and the J gene end by 0 bases; junction bases not matched to a gene: 1. CDR3 length: 15 residues. Produced via immunoSEQ multiplex PCR; TCRdb's table is partial and in-frame only. The sample yields 300,000 to 400,000 clones, about 90% seen once. This clone was counted once. Sequencing input: peripheral blood. The chain uses TRBV6-5 and TRBJ1-5; TRBD1 matches at 7 bases. This receptor was identified in a woman in her late teens or twenties who had recovered from COVID-19. The CDR3: CASSYGQDSNQPQHF. DNA for the CDR3: TGTGCCAGCAGTTACGGACAGGATAGCAATCAGCCCCAGCATTTT.